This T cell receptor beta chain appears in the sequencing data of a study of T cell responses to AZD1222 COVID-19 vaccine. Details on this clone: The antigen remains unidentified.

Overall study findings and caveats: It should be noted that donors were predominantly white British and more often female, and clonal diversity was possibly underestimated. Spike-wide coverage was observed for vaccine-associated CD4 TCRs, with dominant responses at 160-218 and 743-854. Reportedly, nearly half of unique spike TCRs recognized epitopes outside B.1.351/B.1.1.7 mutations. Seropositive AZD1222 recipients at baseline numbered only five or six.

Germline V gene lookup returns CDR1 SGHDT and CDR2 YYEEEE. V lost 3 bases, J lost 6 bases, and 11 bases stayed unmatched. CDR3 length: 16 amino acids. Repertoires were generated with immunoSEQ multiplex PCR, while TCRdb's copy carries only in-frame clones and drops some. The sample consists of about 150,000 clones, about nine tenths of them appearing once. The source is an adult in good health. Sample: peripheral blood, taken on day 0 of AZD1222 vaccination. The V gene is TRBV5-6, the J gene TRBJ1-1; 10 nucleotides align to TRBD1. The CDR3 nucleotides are TGTGCCAGCAGCTCCGCGCCGACAGGGGGCCTCGCTGAAGCTTTCTTT. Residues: CASSSAPTGGLAEAFF.